This TCR beta chain was identified during a study of post-analysis software for immune sequencing data. Libraries were made from TCR beta cDNA, and they carried unique molecular identifiers. TCRdb passed the PCR reads through MiXCR, listing each CDR3 protein once. The sample includes some 260,000 distinct CDR3 sequences, about 40% seen only once; the top ten take around 4.7%. Findings of the study overall: Relative to controls, patients had several TRBV segments at higher frequency, with TRBV5-6, TRBV5-1 and TRBV20-1 among these. Strong co-clustering by F measure was evident for samples that had been prepared in the same batch.

V trimming: 5 bases; J trimming: 7 bases; junction bases outside the gene matches: 8. The V gene's germline CDR1 is DFQATT and CDR2 SNEGSKA (reference sequence). The CDR3 is made up of 14 amino acids. A word on this clonotype: Its target is not known.

The sequenced material came from blood. J is TRBJ2-5 and V is TRBV20-1, with 12 bases matching TRBD2. The TCR sequence derives from a girl under 18 with multiple sclerosis. The CDR3, as DNA: TGCAGTGCTCCTGGACTAGCGGGACCGGGGACCCAGTACTTC. Its translation: CSAPGLAGPGTQYF.